These 26 T cell receptor beta chains came from one sample sequenced in a study of T-cell reconstitution after alpha-beta-depleted transplantation in children. This sample's TCRbeta library carried unique molecular identifier barcodes. Using its own MiXCR run on the PCR reads, TCRdb lists one record per CDR3 protein. This repertoire shows over 150,000 distinct CDR3 sequences, over 5.5% found once; its top ten account for around 3%. The input for sequencing was PBMCs from the stem cell graft donor, taken from the stem cell graft. The receptors come from a human donor who donated a stem cell graft to a child with Wiskott-Aldrich syndrome.

This clonotype was recorded many times. The J gene is TRBJ2-3, the V gene TRBV12-3 or TRBV12-4, with 7 bases lining up with TRBD1. V lost 6 bases and J lost 1; bases outside the gene matches: 7. The length of the CDR3 is 15 residues. CDR3 DNA sequence: TGTGCCAGCAGGCGCCGGGACAGAGGCACAGATACGCAGTATTTT. As protein: CASRRRDRGTDTQYF.

V is TRBV7-9 and J is TRBJ2-4, with 9 bases that match TRBD1. This CDR3 spans 17 amino acids. V gave up 2 bases and J gave up 1 base; unmatched junction bases: 6. The germline CDR1 and CDR2 sequences are SEHNR and FQNEAQ (reference sequence). Here the CDR3 DNA reads TGTGCCAGCAGCTTACAAAAGACAGGGGGTGCCAAAAACATTCAGTACTTC. It specifies CASSLQKTGGAKNIQYF.

The table lists this clonotype with many counts. The chain employs TRBV18 and TRBJ2-1, with 10 bases aligning to TRBD2. This CDR3 contains 14 residues. Per germline, CDR1 KGHSH and CDR2 LQKENI. After removal of 3 bases from V and 10 bases from J, the junction contained 6 bases not matched to a gene. In DNA, the CDR3 is TGTGCCAGCTCACCCCTAGCGGGAGTAGGAGAGCAGTTCTTC. Protein: CASSPLAGVGEQFF.

This clonotype was seen repeatedly, ten times or more. This sequence joins TRBV12-3 or TRBV12-4 and TRBJ1-2, with D unclear. Trimming stripped 3 bases from V and 4 bases from J, with 12 bases between. This CDR3 has 14 amino acids. CDR3 in DNA: TGTGCCAGCAGTTTTGGAAGGGAGGGCTATGGCTACACCTTC. Residues: CASSFGREGYGYTF.

The table lists this clonotype with many counts. V and J are TRBV24-1 and TRBJ2-1; 13 positions match TRBD2. This CDR3 is built from 20 residues. The ends lost 7 bases at V and 4 bases at J; junction bases unmatched: 18. Looked up from germline, CDR1 is KGHDR and CDR2 is SFDVKD. DNA of the CDR3: TGTGCCACCAGCGAAGGGGGACTAGCGGGACCCAAATTCGGTTACAATGAGCAGTTCTTC. As protein: CATSEGGLAGPKFGYNEQFF.

This clonotype was observed many times. The V call is TRBV12-3 or TRBV12-4, the J call TRBJ1-5, with 7 bases fitting TRBD1. This CDR3 is 15 amino acids long. Trimming took 4 bases from V and 6 from J; bases not matched to a gene: 9. CDR3 coding DNA: TGTGCCAGCAGTTCTACTGGACAGGCCCTTCAGCCCCAGCATTTT. It translates to CASSSTGQALQPQHF.

This clonotype was detected ten times or more. The gene calls are TRBV20-1 and TRBJ2-5, with a possible D match to TRBD2 (5 bases). The germline CDR1 and CDR2 sequences are DFQATT and SNEGSKA (reference sequence). The ends were cut back, 6 bases at V and 2 bases at J, with 16 bases in the middle. The CDR3 consists of 14 residues. The CDR3 DNA reads as TGCAGTGCACCCTATTCAGGACTTCAAGAGACCCAGTACTTC. Residues: CSAPYSGLQETQYF.

This clonotype was observed many times. V gene TRBV5-1 combines with J gene TRBJ2-1; D possibly corresponds to TRBD1 (6 bases). CDR1 is SGHRS, CDR2 YFSETQ, per germline. V shed 4 bases and J shed 7 bases, with 21 bases lying between them. CDR3 size: 16 residues. The CDR3 DNA reads as TGCGCCAGCAGCCACAGGGCGCAGGGTCGTCAGAATGAGCAGTTCTTC. It encodes CASSHRAQGRQNEQFF.

This clonotype was picked up many times. The V gene is TRBV6-6, the J gene TRBJ1-1; the D is unclear. The CDR3 consists of 9 residues. Germline values: CDR1 MNHNY, CDR2 SVGAGI (reference sequence). Trimming removed 5 bases at V and 8 bases at J, with 3 bases between. The CDR3 nucleotides are TGTGCCAGCAGTCTAGAAGCTTTCTTT. Encoded protein: CASSLEAFF.

Only a few counts were recorded for this clonotype. The chain is built from TRBV7-2 and TRBJ1-4; D not certain. CDR3 length equals 13 residues. Germline V lookup: CDR1 SGHTA, CDR2 FQGNSA. The V end was cut by 1 base, the J end by 8 bases, with 8 bases between. The CDR3 spells CASSLGTPEKLFF. DNA of the CDR3: TGTGCCAGCAGCTTAGGGACCCCGGAAAAACTGTTTTTT. Combining the CDR3 with reference TRBV7-2 and TRBJ1-4 gives the whole variable domain GAGVSQSPSNKVTEKGKDVELRCDPISGHTALYWYRQSLGQGLEFLIYFQGNSAPDKSGLPSDRFSAERTGGSVSTLTIQRTQQEDSAVYLCASSLGTPEKLFFGSGTQLSVL.

This clonotype has a count of ten or more. The chain recombines TRBV24-1 with TRBJ2-1; D unresolved. The length of the CDR3 is 14 residues. The ends were cut back, 4 bases at V and 7 bases at J, with 13 bases in the middle. Germline-derived CDR1 and CDR2 are KGHDR and SFDVKD. The CDR3 loop reads CATSDTDPGNEQFF. DNA of the CDR3: TGTGCCACCAGTGACACCGACCCTGGGAATGAGCAGTTCTTC.

This clonotype appeared many times. The chain is built from TRBV15 and TRBJ2-1; 7 bases are shared with TRBD2. Losses at the gene ends were 9 bases for V and 5 bases for J; bases not matched to a gene: 10. Germline CDR1 and CDR2: LNHNV and YYDKDF (reference sequence). This CDR3 region has 14 residues. The CDR3 sequence is CATKKGLQDNEQFF. As DNA, the CDR3 is TGTGCCACAAAAAAGGGACTACAAGACAATGAGCAGTTCTTC.

This clonotype was seen at least ten times. The chain joins TRBV6-4 to TRBJ1-2; D not certain. With 6 bases removed from V and 2 bases from J, the gap between germline ends came to 13 bases. Germline CDR1 reads MRHNA; CDR2 reads SNTAGT. The CDR3 totals 14 residues. CDR3 DNA: TGTGCCAGCAGAAATACCAACAAGAACTATGGCTACACCTTC. Residues: CASRNTNKNYGYTF.

This clonotype has ten or more counts. The rearrangement uses TRBV5-1 and TRBJ2-7; 9 bases fit TRBD1. This CDR3 comprises 14 residues. The V segment lost 5 bases and the J segment 3 bases; nucleotides outside the gene matches: 6. Germline V gene sequence: CDR1 SGHRS, CDR2 YFSETQ. CDR3 nucleotides: TGCGCCAGCAGAACGGGACAGGGAATCTACGAGCAGTACTTC. It yields the protein CASRTGQGIYEQYF.

The rearrangement uses TRBV20-1 and TRBJ2-2, with a tentative D call TRBD1 (5 bases). The CDR3 covers 13 residues. The germline V gene has CDR1 DFQATT and CDR2 SNEGSKA (reference sequence). V lost 3 bases to trimming and J lost 4 bases, with 9 bases between them. CDR3: CSASKGRTGELFF. Written as DNA, the CDR3 is TGCAGTGCTAGTAAGGGGCGCACCGGGGAGCTGTTTTTT.

This clonotype was detected a few times. The rearrangement joins TRBV20-1 to TRBJ1-1, with no clear D. The CDR3 runs 14 residues. Germline V gene lookup returns CDR1 DFQATT and CDR2 SNEGSKA (reference sequence). Deletions cut 1 base from V and 1 base from J, with 10 bases between. In DNA, the CDR3 is TGCAGTGCTAGAGGAGTCAGTCGGAACACTGAAGCTTTCTTT. It is translated as CSARGVSRNTEAFF.

This clonotype appeared once. This chain joins TRBV2 and TRBJ2-1; D might be TRBD1 (5 bases). The CDR3 runs 15 residues. Deletions cut 2 bases from V and 3 bases from J, with 11 bases between. CDR1 and CDR2 from the germline V gene are SNHLY and FYNNEI. CDR3 bases: TGTGCCAGCAGTGAACAGGGTTCTTACTACAATGAGCAGTTCTTC. Translating it yields CASSEQGSYYNEQFF.

The table lists this clonotype with many counts. This chain connects TRBV20-1 to TRBJ2-3; no definite D call. V shed 2 bases and J shed 4 bases, with 7 bases lying between them. The CDR3 extends over 12 amino acids. Germline CDR1 is DFQATT and CDR2 is SNEGSKA (reference sequence). In nucleotides, the CDR3 is TGCAGTGCTAGACCTTATGCAGATACGCAGTATTTT. Amino acids: CSARPYADTQYF.

This chain links TRBV7-9 with TRBJ2-2; D unclear. The germline V gene has CDR1 SEHNR and CDR2 FQNEAQ (reference sequence). Trimming pared 2 bases from V and 4 bases from J, leaving 5 bases between. There are 13 residues in the CDR3. The CDR3 sequence: CASSLKTTGELFF. The DNA for the CDR3 is TGTGCCAGCAGCTTAAAGACCACCGGGGAGCTGTTTTTT.

In its sample, this clonotype was seen many times. The genes are TRBV5-1 and TRBJ1-1; a possible D gene is TRBD1 (5 bases). The CDR3 length is 15 residues. Germline-derived CDR1 and CDR2 are SGHRS and YFSETQ. Trimming removed 0 bases from V and 6 bases from J, with 15 bases in between. CDR3 bases: TGCGCCAGCAGCTTGGAAGGGCAGGGTCGGTCTGAAGCTTTCTTT. Protein: CASSLEGQGRSEAFF.

This clonotype was detected ten times or more. This chain connects TRBV7-8 to TRBJ2-3; TRBD1 agrees at 7 bases. There are 17 residues in the CDR3. The germline CDR1 and CDR2 sequences are SGHVS and FQNEAQ. The ends lost 5 bases at V and 0 bases at J; junction bases unmatched: 11. CDR3 loop: CASSILYGQESTDTQYF. CDR3 DNA sequence: TGTGCCAGCAGCATCCTATACGGACAGGAAAGCACAGATACGCAGTATTTT.

This clonotype has at least ten counts. V is TRBV27 and J is TRBJ1-1; 7 bases fit TRBD1. V was pared by 6 bases and J by 4 bases, with 5 bases of the junction left unmatched. The CDR3 spans 13 residues. The germline V gene has CDR1 MNHEY and CDR2 SMNVEV (reference sequence). The CDR3 bases are TGTGCCAGCAGGGACAGGAGTACCACTGAAGCTTTCTTT. Its translation: CASRDRSTTEAFF.

This clonotype showed up many times. This chain links TRBV20-1 with TRBJ2-2, with D possibly matching TRBD1 (8 bases). CDR1 is DFQATT, CDR2 SNEGSKA, per germline (reference sequence). The V gene lost 6 bases and the J gene lost 0 bases, with 14 bases spanning the gap. CDR3 size: 15 residues. CDR3: CSAPQGGTNTGELFF. The CDR3 DNA sequence: TGCAGTGCCCCACAGGGGGGGACGAACACCGGGGAGCTGTTTTTT.

The chain carries TRBV27 and TRBJ2-7, with 10 bases fitting TRBD1. V dropped 0 bases and J dropped 4; count of bases not matched to a gene: 3. This CDR3 contains 15 residues. Germline loops: CDR1 MNHEY, CDR2 SMNVEV (reference sequence). The DNA for the CDR3 is TGTGCCAGCAGTTTATCCTCGGGACAGGGGTACGAGCAGTACTTC. Translated: CASSLSSGQGYEQYF.

This clonotype was counted ten times or more. The chain uses TRBV6-1 and TRBJ2-5; 7 positions agree with TRBD1. CDR3 length equals 14 residues. With V trimmed by 6 bases and J by 1 base, 5 bases remained unmatched. Germline values: CDR1 MNHNS, CDR2 SASEGT. Here the CDR3 reads CASSETGPQETQYF. As DNA, the CDR3 is TGTGCCAGCAGCGAGACAGGGCCCCAAGAGACCCAGTACTTC.

The chain carries TRBV27 and TRBJ1-2, with TRBD1 identical over 7 bases. The germline V gene encodes CDR1 MNHEY and CDR2 SMNVEV (reference sequence). V lost 1 base to trimming and J lost 5 bases; unmatched junction nucleotides: 10. The CDR3 is 16 amino acids. Here the CDR3 DNA reads TGTGCCAGCAGTTTATGGGGGGACAGTCGAGAGTATGGCTACACCTTC. Amino acid sequence: CASSLWGDSREYGYTF.